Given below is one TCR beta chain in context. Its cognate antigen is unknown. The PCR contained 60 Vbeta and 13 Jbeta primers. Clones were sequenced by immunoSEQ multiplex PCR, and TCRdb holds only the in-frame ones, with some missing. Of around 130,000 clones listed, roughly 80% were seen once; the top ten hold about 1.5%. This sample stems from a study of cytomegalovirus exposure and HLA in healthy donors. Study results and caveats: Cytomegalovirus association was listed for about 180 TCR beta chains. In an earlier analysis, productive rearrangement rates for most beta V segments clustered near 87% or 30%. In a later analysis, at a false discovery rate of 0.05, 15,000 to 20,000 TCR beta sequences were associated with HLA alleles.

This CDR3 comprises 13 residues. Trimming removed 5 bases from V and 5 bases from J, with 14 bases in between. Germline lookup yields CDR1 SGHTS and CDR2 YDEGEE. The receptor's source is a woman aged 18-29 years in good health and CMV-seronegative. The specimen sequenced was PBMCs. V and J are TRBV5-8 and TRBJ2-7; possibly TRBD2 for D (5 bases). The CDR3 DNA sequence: TGTGCCAGCAGTCGAGGGCGGGCCCACGAGCAGTACTTC. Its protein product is CASSRGRAHEQYF.